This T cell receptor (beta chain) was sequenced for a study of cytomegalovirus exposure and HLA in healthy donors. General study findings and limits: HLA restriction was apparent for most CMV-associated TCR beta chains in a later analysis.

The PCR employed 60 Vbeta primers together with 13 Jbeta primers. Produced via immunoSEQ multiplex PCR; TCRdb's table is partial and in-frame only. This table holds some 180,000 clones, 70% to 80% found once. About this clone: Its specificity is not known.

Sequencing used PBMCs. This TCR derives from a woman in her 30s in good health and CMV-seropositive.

The CDR3 sequence is CASSQFAGLAGGPHEQFF. In DNA, the CDR3 is TGTGCCAGCAGCCAATTTGCCGGACTAGCGGGAGGGCCGCACGAGCAGTTCTTC. This rearrangement joins TRBV4-2 to TRBJ2-1, with TRBD2 matching 15 bases. After removal of 2 bases from V and 10 bases from J, the junction contained 12 bases not matched to a gene. This CDR3 contains 18 residues. Germline assignment: CDR1 LGHNA and CDR2 YNFKEQ.